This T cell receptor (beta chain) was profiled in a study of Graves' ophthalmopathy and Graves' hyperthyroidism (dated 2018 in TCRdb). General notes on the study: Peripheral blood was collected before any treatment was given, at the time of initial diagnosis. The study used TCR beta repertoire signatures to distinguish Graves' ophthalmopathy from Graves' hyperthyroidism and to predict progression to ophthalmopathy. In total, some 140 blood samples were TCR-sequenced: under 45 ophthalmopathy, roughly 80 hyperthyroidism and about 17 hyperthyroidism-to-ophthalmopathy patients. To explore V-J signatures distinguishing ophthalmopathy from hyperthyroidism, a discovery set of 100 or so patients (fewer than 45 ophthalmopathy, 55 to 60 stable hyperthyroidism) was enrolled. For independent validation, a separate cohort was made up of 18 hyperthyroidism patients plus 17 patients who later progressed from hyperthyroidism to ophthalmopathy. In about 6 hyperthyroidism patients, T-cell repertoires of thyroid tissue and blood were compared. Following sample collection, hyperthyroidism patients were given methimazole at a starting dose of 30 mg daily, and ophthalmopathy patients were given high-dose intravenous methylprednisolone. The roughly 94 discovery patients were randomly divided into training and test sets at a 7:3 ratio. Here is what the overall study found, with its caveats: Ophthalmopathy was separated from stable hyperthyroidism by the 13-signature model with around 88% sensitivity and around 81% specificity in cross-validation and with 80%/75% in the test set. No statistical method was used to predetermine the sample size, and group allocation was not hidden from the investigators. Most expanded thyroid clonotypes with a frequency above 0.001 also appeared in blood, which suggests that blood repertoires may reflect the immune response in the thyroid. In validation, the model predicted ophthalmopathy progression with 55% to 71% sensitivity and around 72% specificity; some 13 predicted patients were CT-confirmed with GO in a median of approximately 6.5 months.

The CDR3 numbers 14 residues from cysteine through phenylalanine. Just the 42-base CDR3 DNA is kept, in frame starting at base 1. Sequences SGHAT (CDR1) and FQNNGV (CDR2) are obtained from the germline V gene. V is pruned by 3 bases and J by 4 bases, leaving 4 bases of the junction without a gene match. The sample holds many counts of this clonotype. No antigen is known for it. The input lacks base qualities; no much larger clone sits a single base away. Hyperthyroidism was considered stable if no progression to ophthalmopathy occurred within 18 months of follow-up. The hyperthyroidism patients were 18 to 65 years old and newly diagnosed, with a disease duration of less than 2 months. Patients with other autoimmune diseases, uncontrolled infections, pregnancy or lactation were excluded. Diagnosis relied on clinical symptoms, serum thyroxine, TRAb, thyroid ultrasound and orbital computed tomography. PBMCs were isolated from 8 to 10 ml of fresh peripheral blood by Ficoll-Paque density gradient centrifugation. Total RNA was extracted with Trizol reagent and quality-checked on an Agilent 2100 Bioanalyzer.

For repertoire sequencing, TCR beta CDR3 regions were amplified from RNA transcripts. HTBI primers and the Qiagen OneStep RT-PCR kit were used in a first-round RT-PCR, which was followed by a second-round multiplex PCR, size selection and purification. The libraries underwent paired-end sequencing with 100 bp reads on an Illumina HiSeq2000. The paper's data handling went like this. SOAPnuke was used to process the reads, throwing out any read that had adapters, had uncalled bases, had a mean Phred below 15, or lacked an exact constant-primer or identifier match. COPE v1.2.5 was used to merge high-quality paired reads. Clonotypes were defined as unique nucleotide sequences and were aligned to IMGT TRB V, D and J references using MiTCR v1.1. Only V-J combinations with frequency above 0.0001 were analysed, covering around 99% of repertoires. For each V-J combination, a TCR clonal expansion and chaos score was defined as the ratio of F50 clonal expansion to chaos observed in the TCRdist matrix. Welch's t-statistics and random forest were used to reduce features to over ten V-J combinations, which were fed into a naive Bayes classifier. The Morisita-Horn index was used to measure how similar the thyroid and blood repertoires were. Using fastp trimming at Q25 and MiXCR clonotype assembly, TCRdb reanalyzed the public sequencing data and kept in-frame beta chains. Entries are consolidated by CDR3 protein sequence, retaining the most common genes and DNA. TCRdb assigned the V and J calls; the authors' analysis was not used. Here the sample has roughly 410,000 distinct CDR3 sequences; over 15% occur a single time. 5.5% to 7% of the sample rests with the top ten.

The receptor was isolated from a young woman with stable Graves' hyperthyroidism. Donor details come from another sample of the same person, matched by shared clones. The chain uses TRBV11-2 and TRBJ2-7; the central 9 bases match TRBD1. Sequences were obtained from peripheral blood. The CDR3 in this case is CASSLTGGQYEQYF. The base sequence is TGTGCCAGCAGCTTGACAGGGGGGCAATACGAGCAGTACTTC. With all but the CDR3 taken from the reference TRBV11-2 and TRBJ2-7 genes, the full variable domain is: EAGVAQSPRYKIIEKRQSVAFWCNPISGHATLYWYQQILGQGPKLLIQFQNNGVVDDSQLPKDRFSAERLKGVDSTLKIQPAKLEDSAVYLCASSLTGGQYEQYFGPGTRLTVT.